The 24 T cell receptor beta chains below were found in one sample sequenced in a study of T cell changes during pregnancy in multiple sclerosis. Measured with immunoSEQ multiplex PCR; TCRdb has only the in-frame clones, and not every one. This table has about 120,000 clones, approximately 95% appearing once. The specimen comprised peripheral blood, sampled before pregnancy. Receptors were obtained from a female donor with multiple sclerosis, enrolled in a pregnancy study.

The J gene is TRBJ2-7, the V gene TRBV10-3, with a possible D match to TRBD2 (6 bases). Germline CDR1 reads ENHRY; CDR2 reads SYGVKD. Trimming left V 3 bases short and J 5 bases short, with 14 bases between. The CDR3 is 14 residues long. Here the CDR3 DNA reads TGTGCCATCAGTGACGGGAGTGGCTATGACGAGCAGTACTTC. Translation: CAISDGSGYDEQYF.

This rearrangement joins TRBV30 to TRBJ1-1; D perhaps matches TRBD1 (6 bases). The CDR3 loop spans 17 amino acids. V shed 2 bases and J shed 4 bases, with 23 bases lying between them. Germline V gives CDR1 GTSNPN, CDR2 SVGIG (reference sequence). The CDR3 DNA follows: TGTGCCTGGAGTACAAAAACAGGGAACTCTCGGATCACTGAAGCTTTCTTT. As protein: CAWSTKTGNSRITEAFF.

The gene calls are TRBV30 and TRBJ2-2, with TRBD2 identical over 12 bases. Germline CDR1 and CDR2: GTSNPN and SVGIG (reference sequence). V was pared by 7 bases and J by 4 bases, with 10 bases of the junction left unmatched. The CDR3 is 16 residues long. CDR3 sequence reads: CALTSGGRGGTGELFF. The CDR3 DNA is TGTGCCTTGACTAGCGGGGGCCGGGGAGGCACCGGGGAGCTGTTTTTT.

This rearrangement joins TRBV25-1 to TRBJ2-1, with D maybe TRBD2 (6 bases). Trimming removed 0 bases from V and 9 bases from J, with 12 bases in between. This CDR3 comprises 14 residues. Germline V gene data show CDR1 as MGHDK and CDR2 as SYGVNS. The CDR3 loop reads CASSEYKPGGEQFF. The CDR3 nucleotides read TGTGCCAGCAGTGAATACAAGCCCGGGGGTGAGCAGTTCTTC.

The chain links TRBV10-3 to TRBJ2-3, with no clear D. V was cut by 6 bases and J by 9 bases, with 10 bases left in between. The germline CDR1 and CDR2 sequences are ENHRY and SYGVKD. The CDR3 has 11 residues. CDR3: CAISSKSTQYF. The CDR3 region has the DNA TGTGCCATCAGCTCTAAGTCGACGCAGTATTTT.

This chain joins TRBV9 and TRBJ2-2; the match to TRBD2 covers 9 bases. Germline CDR1 is SGDLS and CDR2 is YYNGEE. V lost 0 bases to trimming and J lost 6 bases; unmatched junction nucleotides: 9. This CDR3 contains 17 residues. The CDR3 sequence: CASSVDGTSHGAGELFF. CDR3 bases: TGTGCCAGCAGCGTAGATGGGACTAGCCATGGGGCCGGGGAGCTGTTTTTT.

V and J are TRBV5-1 and TRBJ1-4; 7 positions agree with TRBD1. Germline trimming cut 3 bases from V and 5 bases from J; bases unmatched to any gene: 7. Germline values: CDR1 SGHRS, CDR2 YFSETQ. The CDR3 is 15 residues long. In DNA, the CDR3 is TGCGCCAGCAGCTCTCTCTGGACAGGAAATGAAAAACTGTTTTTT. Residues: CASSSLWTGNEKLFF.

This chain links TRBV29-1 with TRBJ2-7, with TRBD2 matching 8 bases. The CDR3 has 15 amino acids. Per the germline V gene, CDR1 is SQVTM and CDR2 is ANQGSEA. Germline trimming cut 6 bases from V and 7 bases from J; bases unmatched to any gene: 17. The CDR3 coding sequence is TGCAGCGTCAACTTCCCGGGACTAGGGACGTCAGAGCAGTACTTC. It encodes CSVNFPGLGTSEQYF.

V gene TRBV19 combines with J gene TRBJ2-2, with no clear D. The CDR3 is 13 amino acids. Germline V CDR1 and CDR2: LNHDA, SQIVND (reference sequence). Trimming cost V 4 bases and J 7 bases, with 10 bases left between them. This CDR3 reads CASSTLRGGELFF. The CDR3, as DNA: TGTGCCAGTAGTACTTTACGCGGCGGGGAGCTGTTTTTT.

This chain uses TRBV7-9 with TRBJ2-3; tentatively, D is TRBD1 (5 bases). The CDR3 sequence is 15 residues long. V was trimmed by 5 bases and J by 4 bases, leaving 16 bases between them. Germline-derived CDR1 and CDR2 are SEHNR and FQNEAQ (reference sequence). The CDR3 nucleotides read TGTGCCAGCAGCACTCCATCCAAGGGGCCAGATACGCAGTATTTT. Translation: CASSTPSKGPDTQYF.

The chain recombines TRBV21-1 with TRBJ1-3; TRBD1, the table's D call, lacks a check against the DNA. TRBV21-1 is recorded as a pseudogene. This CDR3 has 15 amino acids. This CDR3 is CAIHSPDSSGNTIYF. DNA of the CDR3: TGTGCCATCCATTCTCCGGACAGCTCTGGAAACACCATATATTTT.

The chain recombines TRBV5-6 with TRBJ2-7; D is perhaps TRBD2 (6 bases). The CDR3 is 14 residues long. Trimming shortened V by 4 bases and J by 6 bases, and 17 bases separated the two germline ends. Germline V gene sequence: CDR1 SGHDT, CDR2 YYEEEE. CDR3 nucleotides: TGTGCCAGCAGCCTCAGGGCCAGGACTACCGAGCAGTACTTC. Translating it yields CASSLRARTTEQYF.

V is TRBV5-8 and J is TRBJ1-5, with D perhaps matching TRBD1 (6 bases). Germline CDR1 and CDR2: SGHTS and YDEGEE. The CDR3 is 12 amino acids. V shed 5 bases and J shed 6 bases, with 9 bases lying between them. For the CDR3, the DNA is TGTGCCAGCAGTCGGACAGTTCAGCCCCAGCATTTT. Protein product: CASSRTVQPQHF.

The V call is TRBV28, the J call TRBJ2-2, with TRBD1 identical over 8 bases. The CDR3 consists of 13 residues. Losses at the gene ends were 5 bases for V and 9 bases for J; bases not matched to a gene: 5. Germline loops: CDR1 MDHEN, CDR2 SYDVKM. CDR3 region: CASSETGARELFF. In DNA, the CDR3 is TGTGCCAGCAGTGAGACAGGGGCGAGGGAGCTGTTTTTT.

V gene TRBV11-3 combines with J gene TRBJ2-1, with 7 positions matching TRBD2. Trimming removed 4 bases from V and 7 bases from J; junction bases left unmatched: 7. Germline V lookup: CDR1 SGHNT, CDR2 YENEEA. CDR3 size: 14 residues. The CDR3 DNA reads as TGTGCCAGCAGCTCCCGGACTAGTGGGAATGAGCAGTTCTTC. Its translation is CASSSRTSGNEQFF.

This sequence joins TRBV7-9 and TRBJ1-1; TRBD1 might be the D (5 bases). Trimming stripped 1 base from V and 11 bases from J, with 14 bases between. The germline gives CDR1 SEHNR, CDR2 FQNEAQ (reference sequence). This CDR3 region has 13 residues. The CDR3 bases are TGTGCCAGCAGCTTAGGGGTAGGGGCGTGGGCTTTCTTT. It is translated as CASSLGVGAWAFF.

V and J are TRBV6-7 and TRBJ2-5; 8 bases are shared with TRBD1. TRBV6-7 counts as an open reading frame of uncertain function. This CDR3 has 16 residues. V was clipped by 2 bases and J by 5 bases; unmatched bases: 10. This chain's CDR3 is CASSYLVRGRLETQYF. The CDR3 DNA reads as TGTGCCAGCAGTTACCTAGTCAGGGGGCGCTTGGAGACCCAGTACTTC.

The rearrangement links TRBV11-2 to TRBJ2-1; tentative D call: TRBD2 (6 bases). The CDR3 runs 16 residues. Trimming took off 3 bases at V and 3 bases at J, with 15 bases between the two ends. CDR1 and CDR2 from the germline V gene are SGHAT and FQNNGV. The CDR3 loop is CASSFSPGVSYNEQFF. The DNA for the CDR3 is TGTGCCAGCAGCTTTTCTCCGGGAGTCAGCTACAATGAGCAGTTCTTC.

This clone has only one observation. The rearrangement joins TRBV7-9 to TRBJ2-5; D is ambiguous. Gene TRBJ2-7 matches the end of the DNA better, so the J call may be wrong. Germline V CDR1 and CDR2: SEHNR, FQNEAQ (reference sequence). This CDR3 contains 13 residues. In DNA form, the CDR3 reads TGTGCCAGCAGCCCCTCCGGTACCTACGAGCAGTACTTC. Residues: CASSPSGTYEQYF.

The V and J genes are TRBV27 and TRBJ1-1; a weak D match, TRBD1 (5 bases). The CDR3 loop spans 13 amino acids. From germline, CDR1 is MNHEY and CDR2 SMNVEV (reference sequence). V lost 3 bases and J lost 6, with 11 bases in between. CDR3 sequence: CASSLTANAEAFF. The CDR3 DNA sequence: TGTGCCAGCAGTTTGACAGCTAATGCTGAAGCTTTCTTT.

This clone was found once. The chain uses TRBV7-2 and TRBJ2-7; 10 bases agree with TRBD1. The junction had 9 bases not matched to a gene; V was cut back by 4 bases and J by 3 bases. This CDR3 comprises 16 residues. The germline V gene has CDR1 SGHTA and CDR2 FQGNSA. Here the CDR3 DNA reads TGTGCCAGCAGCTCTTTCGACAGGGGGCGCGGCTACGAGCAGTACTTC. Translated: CASSSFDRGRGYEQYF. Filled out from reference TRBV7-2 and TRBJ2-7, the complete variable domain reads GAGVSQSPSNKVTEKGKDVELRCDPISGHTALYWYRQSLGQGLEFLIYFQGNSAPDKSGLPSDRFSAERTGGSVSTLTIQRTQQEDSAVYLCASSSFDRGRGYEQYFGPGTRLTVT.

The chain has TRBV27 and TRBJ2-7; D not resolved. Trimming cost V 2 bases and J 6 bases, with 8 bases left between them. There are 12 residues in the CDR3. Germline V gene sequence: CDR1 MNHEY, CDR2 SMNVEV (reference sequence). The CDR3 sequence is CASSLVTGEQYF. CDR3 coding DNA: TGTGCCAGCAGTTTAGTAACCGGCGAGCAGTACTTC.

Here the CDR3 DNA reads TGCGCCAGCAGCCCCAACGCAGGGAAGAACACCGGGGAGCTGTTTTTT. Translated: CASSPNAGKNTGELFF. The chain joins TRBV4-1 to TRBJ2-2; TRBD1 might be the D (5 bases). Trimming pared 4 bases from V and 1 base from J, leaving 13 bases between. The CDR3 spans 16 residues. Germline V gene data show CDR1 as MGHRA and CDR2 as YSYEKL.

This sequence joins TRBV27 and TRBJ1-2; a weak D match, TRBD1 (6 bases). V was trimmed by 6 bases and J by 10 bases, leaving 21 bases between them. CDR1 and CDR2 (germline): MNHEY, SMNVEV (reference sequence). The CDR3 consists of 14 residues. The CDR3 DNA reads as TGTGCCAGCAGACCATCCGGGACATTTCATGACTACACCTTC. Protein: CASRPSGTFHDYTF.